The 2 T cell receptor beta chains below all came from one sample that was sequenced in a study of patients and donors after allogeneic stem cell transplantation. TCRdb re-derived calls from the RT-PCR reads in MiXCR, one entry per CDR3 protein. The sample shows 200,000 to 250,000 distinct CDR3 sequences, roughly 15% of them seen only once. Sequencing was done on a sample of blood, either unsorted or a sorted T cell fraction (not recorded which). The receptors were sampled from a human donor who was either an allogeneic HSCT recipient or a stem cell or donor lymphocyte infusion donor (not recorded which). It is not recorded whose cells these are; they may come from a transplant donor.

The chain carries TRBV25-1 and TRBJ1-2; D not certain. The CDR3 consists of 14 residues. CDR1 and CDR2 (germline): MGHDK, SYGVNS. The V and J ends lost 3 bases and 0 bases respectively, with 8 bases between them. The CDR3 nucleotides read TGTGCCAGCAGTGAGGGATGGGCTAACTATGGCTACACCTTC. It specifies CASSEGWANYGYTF.

The chain couples TRBV2 to TRBJ2-3; no firm D call. Trimming took off 6 bases at V and 2 bases at J, with 6 bases between the two ends. The germline V gene has CDR1 SNHLY and CDR2 FYNNEI. The length of the CDR3 is 12 residues. For the CDR3, the DNA is TGTGCCAGCAGCTACACCACAGATACGCAGTATTTT. As protein: CASSYTTDTQYF.